One and the same sample provided the 32 T cell receptor beta chains below, sequenced in a study of tissue T cells after allogeneic stem cell transplantation. Time point given: mouse harvest day 14 after allogeneic transplant. The graft held 10^6 splenic CD5+ T cells and 10^7 T-cell-depleted bone marrow cells. The data were produced by immunoSEQ multiplex PCR, yet TCRdb's version contains in-frame clones alone and is incomplete. The data hold a few thousand clones, with about a third observed a single time. Material for sequencing was skin. Receptors originate from a female BALB/c mouse given C57BL/6 T cells with graft-versus-host disease after an allogeneic hematopoietic cell transplant.

In regard to this clone: The genes and germline here are from mouse. The read finishes 1 residue shy of the CDR3 end, and the germline J gene is used to complete it. This chain uses TRBV3 with TRBJ1-4, with a weak D call TRBD1 (5 bases). This CDR3 spans 15 amino acids. Trimming left V 6 bases short and J 0 bases short, with 11 bases between. The germline V gene encodes CDR1 SNHLY and CDR2 FYNGKV (reference sequence). The CDR3 loop reads CASSRQYLSNERLFF. Incomplete CDR3 DNA: TGTGCCAGCAGTCGACAGTATCTTTCCAACGAAAGATTATTT.

In its sample, this clone is medium-sized. The genes are named according to mouse. The missing CDR3 end, 1 residue past where the read stops, is filled in from the germline J gene. The chain combines TRBV24 with TRBJ2-4, with TRBD1 identical over 10 bases. V gave up 4 bases and J gave up 2 bases; unmatched junction bases: 3. The CDR3 sequence is 15 residues long. Germline CDR1 reads KGHTA; CDR2 reads FRNEEI. CDR3 in amino acids: CASSRQGAFQNTLYF. The sequenced CDR3 bases are TGTGCCAGCAGTCGACAGGGGGCCTTTCAAAACACCTTGTAC.

This clone has just a few counts. Gene names and germline refer to mouse. The read stops 1 residue short of the end of the CDR3; the missing end is completed from the germline J gene. This chain joins TRBV26 and TRBJ2-3, with a tentative D call TRBD2 (6 bases). CDR3 length: 13 amino acids. The V end was cut by 3 bases, the J end by 4 bases, with 8 bases between. CDR1 KGHPV and CDR2 FQNQEV come from the germline V gene (reference sequence). The CDR3 bases that were read are TGTGCCAGCAGTCTCCTGGGGACAGAAACGCTGTAT. Residues: CASSLLGTETLY. The entire CDR3 sequence reads CASSLLGTETLYF. The full variable domain, its missing parts supplied by reference TRBV26 and TRBJ2-3, is NSKVIQTPRYLVKGQGQKAKMRCIPEKGHPVVFWYQQNKNNEFKFLINFQNQEVLQQIDMTEKRFSAECPSNSPCSLEIQSSEAGDSALYLCASSLLGTETLYFGSGTRLTVL.

This clone is categorized as medium-sized. Gene names are mouse gene names. The read ends 1 residue shy of where the CDR3 ends; the end is completed using the germline J gene. The chain links TRBV23 to TRBJ2-1; the DNA was not compared with TRBD1, the D call given in the table. Germline V gene sequence: CDR1 KGHTA, CDR2 FQNQQP. The CDR3 is made up of 15 amino acids. CDR3 residues: CSSSPGTGRGAEQFF. Incomplete CDR3 DNA: TGCTCCAGCAGTCCCGGGACAGGGAGGGGCGCTGAGCAGTTC.

This clone is medium-sized (0.01 to 0.1%) in the sample. Here the gene names and germline are mouse. The read comes to an end 1 residue before the CDR3 does, leaving the germline J gene to fill in the end. The rearrangement uses TRBV26 and TRBJ2-7; 10 bases map to TRBD1. Unmatched junction bases numbered 5, after V lost 6 bases and J lost 3 bases. This CDR3 is 14 amino acids long. Germline CDR1 and CDR2: KGHPV and FQNQEV (reference sequence). Incomplete CDR3 DNA: TGTGCCAGCAGCCCCGGGACAGGGGTCTATGAACAGTAC. It translates to CASSPGTGVYEQY. The entire CDR3 reads CASSPGTGVYEQYF.

On this clone: Gene names denote mouse genes. The sequence runs out 1 residue before the end of the CDR3; the remainder is reconstructed from the germline J gene. The chain employs TRBV26 and TRBJ2-5; 10 bases fit TRBD2. J gave up 7 bases and V 2 bases, and 3 bases lay outside the gene matches. Germline-derived CDR1 and CDR2 are KGHPV and FQNQEV (reference sequence). There are 14 residues in the CDR3. CDR3 sequence: CASSLPGLGNTQYF. The sequenced part of the CDR3 DNA is TGTGCCAGCAGTCTGCCGGGACTGGGGAACACCCAGTAC.

This clone came up once. Genes and germline are mouse. Read sequence stops 1 residue before the CDR3 end, and the germline J gene provides the missing end. The V gene is TRBV26, the J gene TRBJ2-5, with D tentatively TRBD1 (6 bases). V lost 4 bases to trimming and J lost 3 bases, with 11 bases between them. The germline V gene has CDR1 KGHPV and CDR2 FQNQEV (reference sequence). The CDR3 loop spans 14 amino acids. CDR3 DNA (partial): TGTGCCAGCAGTCCCCAGGGGTTTCAAGACACCCAGTAC. Amino acids: CASSPQGFQDTQY. The CDR3, in full, reads CASSPQGFQDTQYF.

About this clone itself: Gene names follow the mouse nomenclature. The CDR3 goes on 1 residue after the read ends, and that part is filled in from the germline J gene. This chain joins TRBV3 and TRBJ2-2, with D unclear. This CDR3 region has 14 residues. With 2 bases removed from V and 1 base from J, the gap between germline ends came to 5 bases. Germline CDR1 SNHLY, CDR2 FYNGKV (reference sequence). The CDR3 sequence is CASSLNRNTGQLYF. The covered CDR3 bases are TGTGCCAGCAGCTTAAACAGAAACACCGGGCAGCTCTAC. The full variable domain, with the rest looked up from reference TRBV3 and TRBJ2-2, is GPKVLQIPSHQIIDMGQMVTLNCDPVSNHLYFYWYKQILGQQMEFLVNFYNGKVMEKSKLFKDQFSVERPDGSYFTLKIQPTALEDSAVYFCASSLNRNTGQLYFGEGSKLTVL.

This clone is classed as medium-sized. All gene names here are mouse names. Read sequence stops 1 residue before the CDR3 end, and the germline J gene provides the missing end. V usage is TRBV2 and J usage is TRBJ1-6; D ambiguous. TRBJ1-6 is placed among ORFs of uncertain function. The CDR3 has 16 amino acids. V was shortened by 2 bases and J by 0 bases, with 8 bases between the two germline ends. Germline assignment: CDR1 LGHNA and CDR2 YSYQKL. The CDR3 is CASSQWANSYNSPLYF. Partial CDR3 DNA: TGTGCCAGCAGCCAATGGGCGAATTCCTATAATTCGCCCCTCTAC.

This clone has a handful of counts. The gene symbols are mouse symbols. The CDR3 goes on 1 residue after the read ends, and that part is filled in from the germline J gene. The chain has TRBV26 and TRBJ2-2; TRBD1 might be the D (6 bases). This CDR3 spans 15 amino acids. Trimming took 4 bases from V and 0 from J, leaving 9 bases between them. Germline lookup yields CDR1 KGHPV and CDR2 FQNQEV (reference sequence). The CDR3 bases that were read are TGTGCCAGCAGTCCCGGACAGCCAAACACCGGGCAGCTCTAC. It specifies CASSPGQPNTGQLY. The entire CDR3 sequence reads CASSPGQPNTGQLYF.

Concerning this clone itself: Gene names refer to mouse genes. The CDR3 is cut off 1 residue early in the read; its end comes from the germline J gene. Other DNA sequences in the same sample also yield this CDR3. The rearrangement links TRBV26 to TRBJ2-2; no firm D call. Looked up from germline, CDR1 is KGHPV and CDR2 is FQNQEV (reference sequence). CDR3 size: 15 residues. Trimming stripped 2 bases from V and 0 bases from J, with 7 bases between. Incomplete CDR3 DNA: TGTGCCAGCAGTCTGCTAGGCCCAAACACCGGGCAGCTCTAC. Translation gives CASSLLGPNTGQLY. The entire CDR3 reads CASSLLGPNTGQLYF.

Details on this clone: At one of its ends the junction is not consistent with the germline gene, which may arise from a read error. Genes and germline come from the mouse. From the germline J gene comes the end of the CDR3, since the read stops 1 residue before it. This chain connects TRBV26 to TRBJ2-7; 8 bases align to TRBD2. Germline-derived CDR1 and CDR2 are KGHPV and FQNQEV (reference sequence). CDR3 length equals 14 residues. The chain's CDR3 is CSSSPGLGPYEQYF. Partial CDR3 DNA: TGCTCCAGCAGTCCCGGACTGGGACCTTATGAACAGTAC.

This clone was detected a few times. Germline and genes: mouse. Sequencing ends 1 residue short of the CDR3 end; the germline J gene provides the rest. The chain uses TRBV12-1 and TRBJ2-3, with 12 bases fitting TRBD2. V dropped 2 bases and J dropped 3; count of bases not matched to a gene: 8. Germline values: CDR1 SGHSN, CDR2 HYEKVE. CDR3 size: 17 residues. CDR3 in amino acids: CASSPRLGGRGAETLYF. The covered CDR3 bases are TGTGCCAGCTCTCCCCGACTGGGGGGGCGCGGGGCAGAAACGCTGTAT.

This clone qualifies as medium-sized. Genes and germline are mouse. From the germline J gene comes the end of the CDR3, since the read stops 1 residue before it. Different DNA sequences within this sample yield the same CDR3. This chain connects TRBV26 to TRBJ2-7; weak D call: TRBD1 (6 bases). Trimming took off 2 bases at V and 0 bases at J, with 8 bases between the two ends. Germline V gene lookup returns CDR1 KGHPV and CDR2 FQNQEV (reference sequence). This CDR3 has 14 residues. The CDR3 here is CASSLGQSSYEQYF. Incomplete CDR3 DNA: TGTGCCAGCAGTCTGGGACAGAGCTCCTATGAACAGTAC.

This clone occurred a few times. Mouse germline and gene names are used. The read terminates 1 residue ahead of where the CDR3 ends, so the germline J gene completes it. This chain connects TRBV26 to TRBJ1-4, with D hard to call. This CDR3 has 14 amino acids. The V gene lost 4 bases and the J gene lost 0 bases, with 6 bases spanning the gap. Germline V lookup: CDR1 KGHPV, CDR2 FQNQEV (reference sequence). The CDR3 reads CASSQTISNERLFF. The covered CDR3 bases are TGTGCCAGCAGTCAGACAATTTCCAACGAAAGATTATTT.

This clone was seen a single time. Gene names denote mouse genes. Read sequence stops 1 residue before the CDR3 end, and the germline J gene provides the missing end. The chain combines TRBV12-1 with TRBJ1-2; 8 nucleotides agree with TRBD1. The CDR3 runs 14 residues. CDR1 SGHSN and CDR2 HYEKVE come from the germline V gene. V shed 1 base and J 0 bases; nucleotides not matched to a gene: 0. The DNA read from the CDR3 is TGTGCCAGCTCTCTACAGGGGGCAAACTCCGACTACACC. Translation gives CASSLQGANSDYT. The full CDR3 protein reads CASSLQGANSDYTF. The entire variable domain, with the rest obtained from reference TRBV12-1 and TRBJ1-2, is as follows: DSGVVQSPRHIIKEKGGRSVLTCIPISGHSNVVWYQQTLGKELKFLIQHYEKVERDKGFLPSRFSVQQFDDYHSEMNMSALELEDSAMYFCASSLQGANSDYTFGSGTRLLVI.

As to this clone: Gene and germline names: mouse. The CDR3 end falls 1 residue outside the read, so it is completed with the germline J gene. V gene TRBV4 combines with J gene TRBJ2-4, with D possibly matching TRBD2 (5 bases). This CDR3 is built from 14 residues. Trimming shortened V by 5 bases and J by 0 bases, and 9 bases separated the two germline ends. Per the germline V gene, CDR1 is LGHDT and CDR2 is YNNKQL (reference sequence). The covered CDR3 bases are TGTGCCAGCAGCCCGACTGCTAGTCAAAACACCTTGTAC. Its translation is CASSPTASQNTLY. The full CDR3 is CASSPTASQNTLYF.

A few counts support this clone. Gene names and germline match the mouse. Sequencing ends 1 residue short of the CDR3 end; the germline J gene provides the rest. The chain carries TRBV5 and TRBJ2-5; no clear D. Germline values: CDR1 LGHNA, CDR2 YNLKQL (reference sequence). The CDR3 loop spans 15 amino acids. The germline V and J ends were trimmed by 0 bases and 0 bases, with 7 bases remaining between them. The sequenced CDR3 bases are TGTGCCAGCAGCCAAGATAACCTTAACCAAGACACCCAGTAC. Amino acid sequence: CASSQDNLNQDTQY. The full CDR3 protein is CASSQDNLNQDTQYF.

Sample share makes this clone medium-sized. Gene names denote mouse genes. The read is 1 residue too short to cover the CDR3 end, so that end is filled in from the germline J gene. V is TRBV26 and J is TRBJ2-1; 9 bases fit TRBD1. Germline values: CDR1 KGHPV, CDR2 FQNQEV (reference sequence). The CDR3 loop spans 13 amino acids. The J segment lost 7 bases and the V segment lost 6 bases, leaving 4 bases of the junction unmatched. The CDR3 region is CASRHRGLAEQFF. Partial CDR3 DNA: TGTGCCAGCAGGCACAGGGGGCTGGCTGAGCAGTTC.

As to this clone: The genes are named according to mouse. The CDR3 end is not reached by the read, which stops 1 residue before it; the germline J gene fills it in. V and J are TRBV13-2 and TRBJ2-1; 9 nucleotides align to TRBD1. J gave up 7 bases and V 1 base, and 3 bases lay outside the gene matches. Germline lookup yields CDR1 NNHNN and CDR2 SYGAGS (reference sequence). CDR3 length: 14 amino acids. Partial CDR3 DNA: TGTGCCAGCGGTGATCGACAGGGGGGGGCTGAGCAGTTC. Translating it yields CASGDRQGGAEQF. The CDR3 as a whole reads CASGDRQGGAEQFF.

For this clone: The gene symbols are mouse symbols. Sequencing ends 1 residue short of the CDR3 end; the germline J gene provides the rest. The V gene is TRBV4, the J gene TRBJ2-2; D gene unclear. This CDR3 is built from 13 residues. Germline loops: CDR1 LGHDT, CDR2 YNNKQL (reference sequence). Trimming pared 3 bases from V and 3 bases from J, leaving 5 bases between. The sequenced part of the CDR3 DNA is TGTGCCAGCAGCTATAAGGACACCGGGCAGCTCTAC. Its protein is CASSYKDTGQLY. The complete CDR3 reads CASSYKDTGQLYF.

This clone ranks as medium-sized. The germline and genes are mouse ones. The observed sequence ends 1 residue before the CDR3 terminus, with the missing tail filled in from the germline J gene. The chain carries TRBV31 and TRBJ2-7; D remains unclear. The V end was cut by 5 bases, the J end by 4 bases, with 6 bases between. This CDR3 spans 10 amino acids. Germline V gives CDR1 GKSSPN, CDR2 SITVG. The CDR3 protein is CAWDSYEQYF. Partial CDR3 DNA: TGTGCCTGGGACTCATATGAACAGTAC. Together with reference TRBV31 and TRBJ2-7, the CDR3 gives the full variable domain: AQTIHQWPVAEIKAVGSPLSLGCTIKGKSSPNLYWYWQATGGTLQQLFYSITVGQVESVVQLNLSASRPKDDQFILSTEKLLLSHSGFYLCAWDSYEQYFGPGTRLTVL.

This clone was observed a handful of times. Gene names and germline refer to mouse. The missing CDR3 end, 1 residue past where the read stops, is filled in from the germline J gene. The chain combines TRBV15 with TRBJ2-7; D is unresolved. Germline values: CDR1 SGHND, CDR2 FRSKSL. CDR3 length equals 12 residues. The V end was cut by 1 base, the J end by 4 bases, with 5 bases between. The CDR3 protein is CASSLGGYEQYF. Partial CDR3 DNA: TGTGCCAGCAGTTTAGGAGGGTATGAACAGTAC.

This clone was picked up a small number of times. Germline and genes here are mouse. The read halts 1 residue ahead of the CDR3 end, with the missing end drawn from the germline J gene. The V gene is TRBV26, the J gene TRBJ1-4; 9 bases agree with TRBD1. The CDR3 contains 14 residues. Germline V CDR1 and CDR2: KGHPV, FQNQEV (reference sequence). The V gene end was trimmed by 3 bases and the J gene end by 7 bases; junction bases not matched to a gene: 3. The CDR3 DNA, read in part, is TGTGCCAGCAGTCTCGGGACAGGGCTCGAAAGATTATTT. This encodes CASSLGTGLERLF. The complete CDR3 sequence is CASSLGTGLERLFF.

Sample share makes this clone medium-sized. Genes and germline come from the mouse. The read stops 1 residue short of the end of the CDR3; the missing end is completed from the germline J gene. The chain uses TRBV26 and TRBJ2-2; no definite D call. CDR1 and CDR2 from the germline V gene are KGHPV and FQNQEV (reference sequence). CDR3 size: 14 residues. Deletions cut 4 bases from V and 2 bases from J, with 8 bases between. The CDR3 loop reads CASSQGLNTGQLYF. Incomplete CDR3 DNA: TGTGCCAGCAGTCAGGGATTGAACACCGGGCAGCTCTAC.

A few counts support this clone. Gene and germline names: mouse. The read ends 1 residue shy of where the CDR3 ends; the end is completed using the germline J gene. The chain carries TRBV26 and TRBJ2-2; 9 bases fit TRBD1. Trimming took 4 bases from V and 0 from J; bases not matched to a gene: 6. In germline, CDR1 is KGHPV, CDR2 FQNQEV (reference sequence). The CDR3 loop spans 17 amino acids. The sequenced part of the CDR3 DNA is TGTGCCAGCAGTCGATCGACAGGGGGGGCAAACACCGGGCAGCTCTAC. This gives the protein CASSRSTGGANTGQLY. The CDR3, in full, reads CASSRSTGGANTGQLYF.

By share, this clone counts as medium-sized. Gene names and germline refer to mouse. The observed sequence ends 1 residue before the CDR3 terminus, with the missing tail filled in from the germline J gene. This chain connects TRBV26 to TRBJ2-4; weak D call: TRBD1 (6 bases). The ends were cut back, 6 bases at V and 1 base at J, with 11 bases in the middle. Germline loops: CDR1 KGHPV, CDR2 FQNQEV (reference sequence). The CDR3 runs to 14 residues. CDR3 loop: CASSPGVGQNTLYF. The CDR3 bases that were read are TGTGCCAGCAGCCCAGGGGTAGGTCAAAACACCTTGTAC. The whole variable domain, filled in from reference TRBV26 and TRBJ2-4, reads NSKVIQTPRYLVKGQGQKAKMRCIPEKGHPVVFWYQQNKNNEFKFLINFQNQEVLQQIDMTEKRFSAECPSNSPCSLEIQSSEAGDSALYLCASSPGVGQNTLYFGAGTRLSVL.

The sample holds one count of this clone. The gene names given are mouse names. The read falls 1 residue short of the CDR3 end, and the missing part is taken from the germline J gene. This rearrangement joins TRBV26 to TRBJ1-2, with 7 bases fitting TRBD1. The germline V gene encodes CDR1 KGHPV and CDR2 FQNQEV (reference sequence). The CDR3 has 13 amino acids. Trimming removed 6 bases from V and 3 bases from J; junction bases left unmatched: 4. The sequenced CDR3 bases are TGTGCCAGCAGCCCGACAGGGTACTCCGACTACACC. This encodes CASSPTGYSDYT. The whole CDR3 is CASSPTGYSDYTF.

This clone turned up a few times. The gene names given are mouse names. The sequenced fragment ends 1 residue before the CDR3 boundary, so the rest is inferred from the germline J gene. The rearrangement uses TRBV23 and TRBJ2-4; whether TRBD2, the table's D call, matches the DNA was not checked. The germline CDR1 and CDR2 sequences are KGHTA and FQNQQP. The CDR3 contains 15 residues. The DNA read from the CDR3 is TGCTCCAGCAGTAAGTCACTGGGGAGACAAAACACCTTGTAC. Translated, it gives CSSSKSLGRQNTLY. The CDR3 reads in full as CSSSKSLGRQNTLYF.

Remarks on this clone: Mouse names are used for the genes. From the germline J gene comes the end of the CDR3, since the read stops 1 residue before it. The rearrangement uses TRBV26 and TRBJ1-1; D call uncertain. Germline V gene sequence: CDR1 KGHPV, CDR2 FQNQEV (reference sequence). Deletions cut 2 bases from V and 0 bases from J, with 7 bases between. This CDR3 has 14 residues. The sequenced CDR3 bases are TGTGCCAGCAGTCTGGGGCAGTCAAACACAGAAGTCTTC. Its protein is CASSLGQSNTEVF. The whole CDR3 protein reads CASSLGQSNTEVFF.

This clone is labeled medium-sized. Genes and germline come from the mouse. The read is 1 residue too short to cover the CDR3 end, so that end is filled in from the germline J gene. This rearrangement joins TRBV26 to TRBJ2-1; TRBD2 is a possible D gene (6 bases). CDR3 length: 14 amino acids. In germline, CDR1 is KGHPV, CDR2 FQNQEV (reference sequence). Trimming pared 6 bases from V and 0 bases from J, leaving 9 bases between. Partial CDR3 DNA: TGTGCCAGCAGGCGACTGGATAACTATGCTGAGCAGTTC. Its protein is CASRRLDNYAEQF. From start to end, the CDR3 is CASRRLDNYAEQFF.

This clone has only a few counts. Gene labels here are mouse ones. The sequenced CDR3 bases are TGTGCCAGCAGCTCAGACAGGGGAAGTGCCAACGAAAGATTATTT. It encodes CASSSDRGSANERLF. In full, the CDR3 reads CASSSDRGSANERLFF. V gene TRBV3 combines with J gene TRBJ1-4, with 8 bases matching TRBD1. With the read ending 1 residue before the CDR3 end, the germline J gene is used to fill in that end. This CDR3 region has 16 residues. V shed 4 bases, J shed 3 bases, and the junction held 7 bases outside the gene matches. Per germline, CDR1 SNHLY and CDR2 FYNGKV (reference sequence).